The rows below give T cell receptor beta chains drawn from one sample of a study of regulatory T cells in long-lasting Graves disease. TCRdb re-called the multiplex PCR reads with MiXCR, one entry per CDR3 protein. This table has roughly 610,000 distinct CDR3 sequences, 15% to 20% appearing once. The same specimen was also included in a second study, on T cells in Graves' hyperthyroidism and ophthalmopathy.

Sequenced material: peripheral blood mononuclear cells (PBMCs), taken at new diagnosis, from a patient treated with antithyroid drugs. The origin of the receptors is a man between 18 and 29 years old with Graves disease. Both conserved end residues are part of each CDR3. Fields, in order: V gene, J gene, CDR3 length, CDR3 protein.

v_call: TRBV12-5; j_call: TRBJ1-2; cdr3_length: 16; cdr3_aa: CASGLVPTGDNYGYTF
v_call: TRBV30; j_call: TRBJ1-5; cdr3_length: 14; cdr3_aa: CAWSVHPRGFAQHF
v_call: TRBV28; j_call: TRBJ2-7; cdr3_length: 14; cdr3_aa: CASSPGLASWEQYF
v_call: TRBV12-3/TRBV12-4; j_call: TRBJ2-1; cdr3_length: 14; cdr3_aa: CASSLSGRMNEQFF
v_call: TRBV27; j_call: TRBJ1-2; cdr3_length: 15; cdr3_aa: CASSFSGALAYGYTF
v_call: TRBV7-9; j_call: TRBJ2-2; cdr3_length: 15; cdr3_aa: CASSWSGQNTGELFF
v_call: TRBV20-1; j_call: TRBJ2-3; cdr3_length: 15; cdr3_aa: CSAPRLAVSTDTQYF
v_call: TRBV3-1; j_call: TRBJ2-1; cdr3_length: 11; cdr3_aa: CASSQGVEQFF
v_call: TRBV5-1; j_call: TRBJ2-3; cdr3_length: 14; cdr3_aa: CASSAGVDTDTQYF
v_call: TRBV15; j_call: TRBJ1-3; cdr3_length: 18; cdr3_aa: CATSRDRPAAGSGNTIYF
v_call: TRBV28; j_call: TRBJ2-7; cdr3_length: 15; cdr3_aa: CASRPTSSSHLEQYF
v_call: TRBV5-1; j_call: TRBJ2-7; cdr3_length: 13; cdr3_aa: CASSLRTEGEQYF
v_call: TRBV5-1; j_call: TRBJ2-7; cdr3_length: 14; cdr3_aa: CASSLIFGAYEQYF
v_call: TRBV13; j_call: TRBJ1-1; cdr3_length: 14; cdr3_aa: CASSAPGQSIVAFF
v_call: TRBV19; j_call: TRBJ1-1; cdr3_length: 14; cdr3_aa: CASSIAHMNTEAFF
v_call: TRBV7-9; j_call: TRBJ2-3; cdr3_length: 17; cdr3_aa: CASASRRWQSVGDTQYF
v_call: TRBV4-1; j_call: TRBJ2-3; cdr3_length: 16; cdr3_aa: CASSQEGVSGTDTQYF
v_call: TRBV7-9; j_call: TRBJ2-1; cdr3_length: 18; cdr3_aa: CASSLGVRREDTYNEQFF
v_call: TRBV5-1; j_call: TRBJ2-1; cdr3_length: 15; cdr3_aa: CASSLAGLIYNEQFF
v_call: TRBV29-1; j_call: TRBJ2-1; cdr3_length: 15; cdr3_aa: CSVAGLAGGYNEQFF
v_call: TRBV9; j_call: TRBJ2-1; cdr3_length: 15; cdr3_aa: CASSVRGVNYNEQFF
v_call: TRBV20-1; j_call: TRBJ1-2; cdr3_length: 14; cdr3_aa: CSAPTGTAPYGYTF
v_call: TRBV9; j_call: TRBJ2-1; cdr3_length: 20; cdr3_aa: CASSVEALGDSFPGYNEQFF
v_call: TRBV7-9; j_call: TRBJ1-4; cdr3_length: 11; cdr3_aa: CASSSVWAMFF
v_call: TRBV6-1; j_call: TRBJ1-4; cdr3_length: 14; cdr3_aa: CASSAGTPGEKLFF
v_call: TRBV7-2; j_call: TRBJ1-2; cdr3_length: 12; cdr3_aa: CASSPGSGGYTF
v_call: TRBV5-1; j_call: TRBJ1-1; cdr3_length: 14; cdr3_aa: CASSLTLLLTEAFF
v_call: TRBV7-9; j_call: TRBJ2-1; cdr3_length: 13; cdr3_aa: CASSLYGGTEQFF
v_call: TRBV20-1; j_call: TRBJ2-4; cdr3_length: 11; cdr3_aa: CSATPTGKQYF
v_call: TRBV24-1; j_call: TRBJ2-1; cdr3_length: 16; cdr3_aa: CATSERISAEGNEQFF
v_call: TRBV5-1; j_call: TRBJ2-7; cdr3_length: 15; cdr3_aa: CASSPGLASSYEQYF
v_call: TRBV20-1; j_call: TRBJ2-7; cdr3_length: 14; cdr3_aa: CSAELAGGFYEQYF
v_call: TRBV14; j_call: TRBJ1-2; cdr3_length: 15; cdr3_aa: CASSQVPGQNYGYTF
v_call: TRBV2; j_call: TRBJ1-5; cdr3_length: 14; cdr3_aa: CASSEEGGHQPQHF
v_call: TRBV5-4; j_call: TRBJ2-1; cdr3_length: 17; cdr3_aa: CASSQLPRPQPGQVQFF
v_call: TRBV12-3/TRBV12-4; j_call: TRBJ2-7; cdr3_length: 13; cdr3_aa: CASSLTFTYEQYF
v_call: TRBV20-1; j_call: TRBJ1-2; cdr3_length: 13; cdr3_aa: CSAMDRPNYGYTF
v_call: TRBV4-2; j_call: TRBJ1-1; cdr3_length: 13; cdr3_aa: CASSQGQKTEAFF
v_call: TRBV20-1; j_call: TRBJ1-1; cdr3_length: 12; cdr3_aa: CSATEGNTEAFF
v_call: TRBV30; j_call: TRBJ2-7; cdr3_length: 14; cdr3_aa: CAWGSRPPGREQYF
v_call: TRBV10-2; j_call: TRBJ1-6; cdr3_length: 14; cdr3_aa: CASRQGGNNSPLHF
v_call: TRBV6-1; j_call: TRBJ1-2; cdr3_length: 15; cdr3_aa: CASSEGQALDYGYTF
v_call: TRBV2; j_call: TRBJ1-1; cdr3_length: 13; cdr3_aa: CASRTDRGAEAFF
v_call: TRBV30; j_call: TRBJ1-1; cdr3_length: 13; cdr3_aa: CAWRLTDYTEAFF
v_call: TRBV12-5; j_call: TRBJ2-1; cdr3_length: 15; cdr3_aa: CASGLGLAGDAEQFF
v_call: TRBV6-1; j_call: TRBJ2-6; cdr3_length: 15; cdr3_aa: CASRAGTAGANVLTF
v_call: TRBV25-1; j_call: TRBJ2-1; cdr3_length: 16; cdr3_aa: CASSEYLGTHNNEQFF
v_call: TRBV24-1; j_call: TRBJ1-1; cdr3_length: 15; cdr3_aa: CATSDLGEVDTEAFF
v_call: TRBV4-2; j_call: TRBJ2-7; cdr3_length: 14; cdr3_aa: CASSQDLSRSEQYF
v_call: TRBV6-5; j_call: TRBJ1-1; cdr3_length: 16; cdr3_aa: CASSYRLGTGFSEAFF
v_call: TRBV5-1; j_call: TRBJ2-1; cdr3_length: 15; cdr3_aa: CASSTGLAGGSEQFF
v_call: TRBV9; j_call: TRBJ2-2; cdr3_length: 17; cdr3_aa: CASSVETQRRNTGELFF
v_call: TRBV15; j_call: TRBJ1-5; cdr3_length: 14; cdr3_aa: CATRGWGSNQPQHF
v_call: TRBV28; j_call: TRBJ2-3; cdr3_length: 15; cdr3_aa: CASSFWREMTDTQYF
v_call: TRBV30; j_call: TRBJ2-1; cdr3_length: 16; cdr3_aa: CAWSALGAGSYNEQFF
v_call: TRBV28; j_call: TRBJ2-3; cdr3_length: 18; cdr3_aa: CASSPLEKLAGEGDTQYF